The rows below give T cell receptor beta chains drawn from one sample of a study of blood T cell repertoires in COVID-19. The assay was immunoSEQ multiplex PCR, and TCRdb's table has in-frame clones only and misses some. The repertoire holds 72,000 or so clones, with approximately 85% as singletons. Sequenced input: peripheral blood. The receptors were gathered from a woman of 80 years or more with active or convalescent COVID-19. Each CDR3 is given with its conserved first and last residue. The D gene is left open where the match is weak. Not all rows give a size; the values are once, few, many and, for expanded clones, a class.

clone_size	j_call	d_call	v_call	cdr3_nt	cdr3_aa
NA	TRBJ2-7	TRBD2	TRBV6-1	TGTGCCAGCAGTGAGCCCCGTGGCGGGGGGGCATCCCCGGCCTACGAGCAGTACTTC	CASSEPRGGGASPAYEQYF
few	TRBJ2-6	NA	TRBV5-1	TGCGCCAGCAGCTTGGGACTTAGCTCTGGGGCCAACGTCCTGACTTTC	CASSLGLSSGANVLTF
NA	TRBJ2-5	NA	TRBV2	TGTGCCAGCACTTTGTCCCCGCGAGAGACCCAGTACTTC	CASTLSPRETQYF
few	TRBJ1-1	NA	TRBV19	TGTGCCAGTAACCCGGAGGGAAGGACTGAAGCTTTCTTT	CASNPEGRTEAFF
NA	TRBJ2-1	TRBD2	TRBV11-2	TGTGCCAGCAGCACGACTAGCGGGGCGAACAATGAGCAGTTCTTC	CASSTTSGANNEQFF
once	TRBJ2-1	TRBD2	TRBV6-5	TGTGCCATCCGTAGCGGGGGGGGCTCCTACAATGAGCAGTTCTTC	CAIRSGGGSYNEQFF
NA	TRBJ1-1	NA	TRBV15	TGTGCCACCAGCAGGCCTTCGGGGCAGGGGCCATTGAACACTGAAGCTTTCTTT	CATSRPSGQGPLNTEAFF
NA	TRBJ2-7	NA	TRBV27	TGTGCCAGCAGTTTAGTGCGGGGTCCCGCCTACGAGCAGTACTTC	CASSLVRGPAYEQYF
NA	TRBJ1-6	NA	TRBV5-6	TGTGCCAGCAGCCTTGTCCTCCAGGGGCGCGATTCACCCCTCCACTTT	CASSLVLQGRDSPLHF
NA	TRBJ1-5	NA	TRBV2	TGTGCCAGCAGGGAGGACAGAGGCAATCAGCCCCAGCATTTT	CASREDRGNQPQHF
NA	TRBJ1-5	TRBD1	TRBV19	TGTGCCAGTAGTCCCAAGACAGGGACGCCTGTGCAGCCCCAGCATTTT	CASSPKTGTPVQPQHF
NA	TRBJ2-6	NA	TRBV5-6	TGTGCCAGCAGCACAGTCAGGGTCAGGTCTGGGGCCAACGTCCTGACTTTC	CASSTVRVRSGANVLTF
NA	TRBJ2-1	TRBD1	TRBV5-1	TGCGCCAGCAGTCATGGGACAGGAACTAATGAGCAGTTCTTC	CASSHGTGTNEQFF
NA	TRBJ1-1	TRBD1	TRBV30	TGTGCCTGGAGTATGAGACAGGGGTCGGGCGAAGCTTTCTTT	CAWSMRQGSGEAFF
NA	TRBJ1-5	TRBD1	TRBV19	TGTGCCAGTAGTATTGACAGGGATTATCAGCCCCAGCATTTT	CASSIDRDYQPQHF
NA	TRBJ2-5	TRBD2	TRBV7-9	TGTGCCAGCAGTCCTCGAGCTGCGGGGGGAACTCAAGAGACCCAGTACTTC	CASSPRAAGGTQETQYF
NA	TRBJ1-4	TRBD1	TRBV7-9	TGTGCCAGCAGCTCACAGATCGGGACAGCCGATAATGAAAAACTGTTTTTT	CASSSQIGTADNEKLFF
NA	TRBJ2-6	NA	TRBV7-9	TGTGCCAGCAGCCGAGGCGGGTCTGGGGCCAACGTCCTGACTTTC	CASSRGGSGANVLTF
once	TRBJ1-2	TRBD1	TRBV6-5	TGTGCCAGCAGAACAGGGGGCTATGGCTACACCTTC	CASRTGGYGYTF
NA	TRBJ1-5	NA	TRBV19	TGTGCCACCAACACGGCAGGGGCCGAACAGCCCCAGCATTTT	CATNTAGAEQPQHF
NA	TRBJ1-5	NA	TRBV2	TGTGCCAGCAGCGGGGATAGCAATCAGCCCCAGCATTTT	CASSGDSNQPQHF
NA	TRBJ1-4	TRBD1	TRBV15	TGTGCCACCAGTCGTGGGACAGATGAAAAACTGTTTTTT	CATSRGTDEKLFF
NA	TRBJ2-2	NA	TRBV27	TGTGCCAGCAGTTTCCTTGCGAACACCGGGGAGCTGTTTTTT	CASSFLANTGELFF
NA	TRBJ1-3	NA	TRBV30	TGTGCCTGGAGTTTCAATCAGGGCTCTGGAAACACCATATATTTT	CAWSFNQGSGNTIYF
NA	TRBJ2-1	NA	TRBV29-1	TGCAGCGTTGAAACGGGTAGCGTCGAGCAGTTCTTC	CSVETGSVEQFF
NA	TRBJ1-5	NA	TRBV30	TGTGCCTGGAGCAGGTCGAGAAATCAGCCCCAGCATTTT	CAWSRSRNQPQHF
NA	TRBJ2-7	NA	TRBV27	TGTGCCAGCAGTTTCCGCATTTCGGGCTACGAGCAGTACTTC	CASSFRISGYEQYF
few	TRBJ1-1	NA	TRBV10-3	TGTGCCATCAGTGATTTGACTTACACTGAAGCTTTCTTT	CAISDLTYTEAFF
NA	TRBJ2-5	NA	TRBV11-3	TGTGCCAGCCAGGCCGTACAAGAGACCCAGTACTTC	CASQAVQETQYF
NA	TRBJ2-3	TRBD1	TRBV5-1	TGCGCCAGCAGCTTGGATTGGACAGGGGAAGATACGCAGTATTTT	CASSLDWTGEDTQYF
NA	TRBJ2-5	NA	TRBV6-5	TGTGCCAGCATCCCGAAGTGGGCAGACCAAGAGACCCAGTACTTC	CASIPKWADQETQYF
NA	TRBJ1-4	TRBD1	TRBV27	TGTGCCAGCAGAGGAGCAGGGGGCGGGACTAATGAAAAACTGTTTTTT	CASRGAGGGTNEKLFF
once	TRBJ1-1	TRBD1	TRBV5-1	TGCGCCAGCAGCTCCAGTTTGGGACAGAGGAACACTGAAGCTTTCTTT	CASSSSLGQRNTEAFF